This T cell receptor beta chain originates from a study of molecular identifiers for immune sequencing clone quantification. Broader study findings: For highly expanded clones, sizes could be underestimated when identical TCR molecules share a barcode. Effector cells kept over 97% of their molecules in clones above 20 RNA copies, while naive cells kept under 1% there.

TCRdb itself ran the PCR reads through MiXCR, one entry per CDR3 protein. The data contain about 320,000 distinct CDR3 sequences, about 21% of them seen just once; the ten biggest clones take up over 0.7%. At least ten counts were recorded for this clonotype. Its cognate antigen is unknown. Every naive CD8 library was made from between roughly 17,000 and 1,100,000 sorted cells with 10%, 30% or 50% RNA. Sorting recovered naive CD8 T cells on a CD8+CD4-CCR7+CD45RA+ profile. The germline V gene has CDR1 MDHEN and CDR2 SYDVKM. Trimming pared 6 bases from V and 0 bases from J, leaving 17 bases between. CDR3 length: 17 residues.

The sequencing sample was made of naive CD8+ T cells from blood, with Jurkat cell RNA spiked in. Subset here: FACS-sorted CD8+CD4-CCR7+CD45RA+ naive T cells. The TCR originated in a human donor in good health. Some libraries in this study had Jurkat cell RNA spiked in. The chain is built from TRBV28 and TRBJ2-2, with a tentative D call TRBD1 (6 bases). The CDR3 loop is CASSPQEWGPNTGELFF. The CDR3 DNA follows: TGTGCCAGCAGCCCCCAGGAGTGGGGGCCGAACACCGGGGAGCTGTTTTTT. Full variable domain (rest looked up from reference TRBV28 and TRBJ2-2): DVKVTQSSRYLVKRTGEKVFLECVQDMDHENMFWYRQDPGLGLRLIYFSYDVKMKEKGDIPEGYSVSREKKERFSLILESASTNQTSMYLCASSPQEWGPNTGELFFGEGSRLTVL.